This T cell receptor beta chain was identified in a study of shared clonotypes between healthy human individuals. For this clone: Its antigen is currently unknown.

When replicate PCRs were run on sorted subsets, they used 200 ng DNA, about 30,000 T cell genomes. Assay: immunoSEQ multiplex PCR; the TCRdb copy retains only in-frame clones and omits some. The table has some 1.5 million clones, about 98% seen once. Study-wide findings and caveats: Sorted-subset samples were not fully sequenced, rarefaction indicated. Four donors shared approximately 5% of their naive CD4 clonotypes.

This TCR was sampled from a man in his thirties or forties in good health. The material sequenced was naive CD4+ T cells sorted from blood. Subset in this sample: CD45RA+ positively selected.

The CDR3 spells CASSLIGGNQETQYF. CDR3 bases: TGTGCCAGCAGCTTAATAGGGGGGAACCAAGAGACCCAGTACTTC. The rearrangement uses TRBV7-3 and TRBJ2-5, with D perhaps given as TRBD1 or TRBD2 (6 bases each). Trimming cost V 1 base and J 0 bases, with 9 bases left between them. The germline V gene encodes CDR1 SGHTA and CDR2 FQGTGA. The CDR3 is 15 residues long.